These 15 T cell receptor beta chains came from one sample sequenced in a study of identical twins. TCRdb analysed the 5' RACE reads with MiXCR anew, one entry per CDR3 protein. The sample shows 1.5 million to 2 million distinct CDR3 sequences, under 35% of them seen only once. Sequenced input: cord blood. The receptors shown here come from a newborn girl in good health.

This clonotype was observed a handful of times. The chain is built from TRBV4-1 and TRBJ1-5; 8 positions agree with TRBD1. CDR1 MGHRA and CDR2 YSYEKL come from the germline V gene. V was clipped by 3 bases and J by 7 bases; unmatched bases: 5. The CDR3 loop spans 14 amino acids. CDR3 protein: CASSQKTGEQPQHF. CDR3 in DNA: TGCGCCAGCAGCCAGAAGACAGGGGAGCAGCCCCAGCATTTT.

This clonotype has a handful of counts. This rearrangement joins TRBV5-5 to TRBJ2-7, with 8 bases fitting TRBD2. CDR3 length equals 14 residues. Germline-derived CDR1 and CDR2 are SGHKS and YYEKEE (reference sequence). The V and J ends lost 2 bases and 4 bases, in that order; junction bases with no gene match: 5. The CDR3 DNA follows: TGTGCCAGCAGCTTTCCGGGAGGGCCTTACGAGCAGTACTTC. This codes for CASSFPGGPYEQYF.

The chain links TRBV24-1 to TRBJ2-5; maybe TRBD1 (5 bases). The CDR3 contains 11 residues. Per germline, CDR1 KGHDR and CDR2 SFDVKD. Trimming removed 5 bases from V and 11 bases from J, with 11 bases in between. The CDR3 spells CATSVRAGQYF. Written as DNA, the CDR3 is TGTGCCACCAGTGTTAGGGCAGGGCAGTACTTC.

The chain employs TRBV20-1 and TRBJ2-5; TRBD2 agrees at 12 bases. V shed 4 bases, J shed 5 bases, and the junction held 8 bases outside the gene matches. In germline, CDR1 is DFQATT, CDR2 SNEGSKA (reference sequence). There are 15 residues in the CDR3. The CDR3 bases are TGCAGTGCTATCGCCGGGACTAGCGGGCGGGAGACCCAGTACTTC. Translation gives CSAIAGTSGRETQYF.

Turning to this clonotype: At one end, the junction sequence differs from germline, possibly due to a read error. J is TRBJ2-3 and V is TRBV9; the match to TRBD2 covers 8 bases. Germline V CDR1 and CDR2: SGDLS, YYNGEE. The CDR3 has 17 residues. This CDR3 reads CVSSVNLAGLSTDTQYF. In DNA, the CDR3 is TGTGTCAGCAGCGTTAACCTAGCGGGCCTCAGCACAGATACGCAGTATTTT.

The chain recombines TRBV12-5 with TRBJ2-3; 7 nucleotides line up with TRBD2. The germline gives CDR1 LGHNT, CDR2 FRNRAP. The CDR3 sequence is 15 residues long. The J segment lost 0 bases and the V segment lost 5 bases, leaving 5 bases of the junction unmatched. The CDR3 protein is CASGATSASTDTQYF. CDR3 nucleotides: TGTGCTAGTGGTGCAACTAGCGCAAGCACAGATACGCAGTATTTT.

The rearrangement links TRBV29-1 to TRBJ1-4, with D perhaps matching TRBD1 (5 bases). The germline gives CDR1 SQVTM, CDR2 ANQGSEA. Trimming removed 7 bases from V and 5 bases from J, with 11 bases in between. CDR3 length: 12 amino acids. Here the CDR3 reads CSAAEGNEKLFF. CDR3 nucleotide sequence: TGCAGCGCCGCGGAGGGGAATGAAAAACTGTTTTTT.

This clonotype showed up many times. V usage is TRBV5-1 and J usage is TRBJ2-3, with D perhaps matching TRBD2 (5 bases). Germline V gene lookup returns CDR1 SGHRS and CDR2 YFSETQ. CDR3 length: 16 residues. V dropped 0 bases and J dropped 1 base, with 12 bases sitting between them. CDR3 DNA: TGCGCCAGCAGCTTGGTTCCGGGAACTGGCACAGATACGCAGTATTTT. Residues: CASSLVPGTGTDTQYF.

This clonotype has just a few counts. The chain joins TRBV20-1 to TRBJ2-1; D is uncertain. The germline V gene encodes CDR1 DFQATT and CDR2 SNEGSKA (reference sequence). The CDR3 has 12 amino acids. The V gene lost 3 bases and the J gene lost 1 base, with 4 bases spanning the gap. CDR3 in amino acids: CSARKSYNEQFF. The CDR3 region has the DNA TGCAGTGCTAGGAAGTCCTACAATGAGCAGTTCTTC.

This clonotype occurred a few times. V gene TRBV20-1 combines with J gene TRBJ2-1; the match to TRBD2 covers 12 bases. Germline lookup yields CDR1 DFQATT and CDR2 SNEGSKA (reference sequence). The CDR3 extends over 15 amino acids. V gave up 6 bases and J gave up 4 bases; unmatched junction bases: 7. Written as DNA, the CDR3 is TGCAGTGCCGTGCGACTAGCGGGAGTTTACAATGAGCAGTTCTTC. This encodes CSAVRLAGVYNEQFF.

V gene TRBV20-1 combines with J gene TRBJ2-1; a possible D gene is TRBD2 (5 bases). V was cut by 6 bases and J by 6 bases, with 18 bases left in between. Germline values: CDR1 DFQATT, CDR2 SNEGSKA (reference sequence). CDR3 length: 14 residues. The DNA of the CDR3 is TGCAGTGCCCCACCTCGTGGCGGGTCCAATGAGCAGTTCTTC. It is translated as CSAPPRGGSNEQFF.

The chain links TRBV20-1 to TRBJ2-3; D ambiguous. Germline V gene sequence: CDR1 DFQATT, CDR2 SNEGSKA (reference sequence). Trimming shortened V by 3 bases and J by 5 bases, and 12 bases separated the two germline ends. The length of the CDR3 is 13 residues. The CDR3, as DNA: TGCAGTGCTAGTCCCCTAGGCCAAGATACGCAGTATTTT. Translation gives CSASPLGQDTQYF.

The V call is TRBV12-5, the J call TRBJ1-2, with D possibly being TRBD1 (5 bases). The CDR3 loop spans 13 amino acids. The germline gives CDR1 LGHNT, CDR2 FRNRAP. V was clipped by 2 bases and J by 13 bases, with 17 bases between them. CDR3 bases: TGTGCTAGTGGTTTGCTAGGGACGGATGTCGCCACCTTC. Translation: CASGLLGTDVATF.

This clonotype was seen only a few times. The chain has TRBV2 and TRBJ2-3, with no clear D. V lost 2 bases and J 14 bases, leaving 17 bases between the germline ends. The V gene's germline CDR1 is SNHLY and CDR2 FYNNEI. The CDR3 sequence is 13 residues long. DNA for the CDR3: TGTGCCAGCAGTGAAATCCCCACTAAGGGCTGGTATTTT. Encoded protein: CASSEIPTKGWYF.

In its sample, this clonotype was seen once. V is TRBV6-1 and J is TRBJ1-5; maybe TRBD1 (5 bases). CDR1 is MNHNS, CDR2 SASEGT, per germline. V was shortened by 2 bases and J by 5 bases, with 19 bases between the two germline ends. The length of the CDR3 is 17 residues. The CDR3 DNA sequence: TGTGCCAGCAGTGAATATTCCGGGACGCAAATATATCAGCCCCAGCATTTT. It yields the protein CASSEYSGTQIYQPQHF.